The T cell receptor beta chain under discussion was sequenced for a study of cytomegalovirus exposure and HLA in healthy donors. Germline CDR1 reads MGHRA; CDR2 reads YSYEKL. The CDR3 covers 14 residues. V shed 0 bases and J shed 2 bases, with 8 bases lying between them. TCRdb keeps only in-frame clones here, not all; method: immunoSEQ multiplex PCR. The sample carries around 63,000 clones, around 89% recorded once. Sequencing was performed on PBMCs. V gene TRBV4-1 combines with J gene TRBJ2-7; possibly TRBD2 for D (6 bases). This clonotype originated in a woman between 18 and 29 years old in good health and CMV-seronegative. CDR3 residues: CASSQDPGAYEQYF. CDR3 bases: TGCGCCAGCAGCCAAGACCCGGGGGCCTACGAGCAGTACTTC.